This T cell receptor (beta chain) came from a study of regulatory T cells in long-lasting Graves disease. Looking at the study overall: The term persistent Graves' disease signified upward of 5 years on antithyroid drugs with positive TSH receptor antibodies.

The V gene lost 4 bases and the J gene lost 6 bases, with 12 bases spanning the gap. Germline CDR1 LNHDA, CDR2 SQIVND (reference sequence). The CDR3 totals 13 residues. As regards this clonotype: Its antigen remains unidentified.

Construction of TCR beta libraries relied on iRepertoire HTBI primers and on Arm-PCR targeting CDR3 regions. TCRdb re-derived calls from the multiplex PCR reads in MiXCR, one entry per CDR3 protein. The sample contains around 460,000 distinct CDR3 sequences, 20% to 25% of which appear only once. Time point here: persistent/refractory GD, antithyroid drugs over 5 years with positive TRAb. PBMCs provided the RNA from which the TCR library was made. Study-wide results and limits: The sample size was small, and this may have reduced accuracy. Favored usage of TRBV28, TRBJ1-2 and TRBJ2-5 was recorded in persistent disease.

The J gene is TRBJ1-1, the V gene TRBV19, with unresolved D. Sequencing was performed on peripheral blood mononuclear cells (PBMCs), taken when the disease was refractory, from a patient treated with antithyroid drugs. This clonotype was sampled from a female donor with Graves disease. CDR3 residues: CASSTLAVAEAFF. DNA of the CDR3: TGTGCCAGTAGTACCCTCGCGGTGGCTGAAGCTTTCTTT.